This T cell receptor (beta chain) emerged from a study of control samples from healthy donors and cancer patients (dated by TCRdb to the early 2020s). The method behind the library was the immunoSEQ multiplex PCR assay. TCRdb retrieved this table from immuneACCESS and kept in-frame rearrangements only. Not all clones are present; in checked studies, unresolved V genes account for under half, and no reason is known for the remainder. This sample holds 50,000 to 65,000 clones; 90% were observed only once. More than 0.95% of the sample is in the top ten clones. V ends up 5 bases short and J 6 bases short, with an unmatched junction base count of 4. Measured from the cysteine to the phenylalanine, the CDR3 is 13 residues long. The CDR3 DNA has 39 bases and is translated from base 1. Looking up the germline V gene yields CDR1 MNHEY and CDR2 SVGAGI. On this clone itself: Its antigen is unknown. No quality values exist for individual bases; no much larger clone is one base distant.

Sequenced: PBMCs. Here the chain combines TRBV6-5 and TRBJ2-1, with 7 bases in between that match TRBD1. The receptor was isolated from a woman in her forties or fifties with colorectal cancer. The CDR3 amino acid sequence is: CASSTRDSNEQFF. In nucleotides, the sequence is TGTGCCAGCAGTACCCGGGACAGCAATGAGCAGTTCTTC.